A single T cell receptor (beta chain) is shown here with its context. Treatment here: some 19 received Ad26.COV2.S at low or high dose, single or two shots; about 5 received placebo; per-sample allocation not given. Sampling happened 63 days after the first vaccine or placebo injection. Generated by immunoSEQ multiplex PCR, the TCRdb table keeps only in-frame clones and is missing some. The repertoire holds 360,000 or so clones, around 86% seen once, with roughly 3.1% in the top ten. This sample stems from a study of Ad26.COV2.S vaccination and SARS-CoV-2 variants. This clonotype originated in a person aged 18-60 years who received the Ad26.COV2.S COVID-19 vaccine or a placebo. The source was peripheral blood, collected in a trial of Ad26.COV2.S vaccine versus placebo.

Written as DNA, the CDR3 is TGTGCCAGCAGCGTAACCGCGGCTAGACGGGGCACTGAAGCTTTCTTT. This codes for CASSVTAARRGTEAFF. The J gene is TRBJ1-1, the V gene TRBV9; no definite D call. Germline values: CDR1 SGDLS, CDR2 YYNGEE. The CDR3 is 16 amino acids. The germline V and J ends were trimmed by 1 base and 4 bases, with 17 bases remaining between them.